Many counts were recorded for the clone carrying this TCR beta chain. Gene names follow the mouse nomenclature. The read ends 4 residues before the CDR3 terminus; that terminus is restored from the germline J gene. This record comes from a study of CD8+ T cells in alopecia areata. Germline lookup yields CDR1 MSHET and CDR2 SYDVDS. The ends were cut back, 4 bases at V and 2 bases at J, with 8 bases in the middle. The CDR3 contains 14 residues. RNA extraction was followed by reverse transcription into cDNA, which acted as the sequencing template. The method was immunoSEQ multiplex PCR; TCRdb's version includes in-frame clones alone and lacks a portion of them. Altogether under 3,500 clones were found in the sample, and no singletons occur.

The rearrangement joins TRBV29 to TRBJ2-2, with D uncertain. The receptor was derived from a C3H/HeJ mouse with alopecia areata. This strain has MHC haplotype H2-k. Sequences were obtained from lesional skin. The covered CDR3 bases are TGTGCTAGCAGTTGGCAGGTGAACACCGGG. It codes for CASSWQVNTG. The whole CDR3 protein is CASSWQVNTGQLYF. Full variable domain (missing parts from reference TRBV29 and TRBJ2-2): DMKVTQMPRYLIKRMGENVLLECGQDMSHETMYWYRQDPGLGLQLIYISYDVDSNSEGDIPKGYRVSRKKREHFSLILDSAKTNQTSVYFCASSWQVNTGQLYFGEGSKLTVL.